A selection of T cell receptor beta chains follows, all from one sample in a study of blood T cell repertoires in COVID-19. The assay was immunoSEQ multiplex PCR, and TCRdb's table has in-frame clones only and misses some. The data contain around 160,000 clones, over 75% of them singletons. The specimen sequenced was peripheral blood. Every receptor here comes from a woman aged 60-70 years with COVID-19, enrolled during active disease. Each CDR3 is given with its conserved first and last residue. The order of the fields is D gene, J gene, V gene, clone size, CDR3 protein, CDR3 DNA. A D gene is named only where the DNA matches it firmly. Clone size, where shown, is once, few, many, or a class for clones that have expanded.

>NA|TRBJ1-1|TRBV27|NA
CATSYSFMNTEAFF
TGTGCCACATCGTACAGTTTTATGAACACTGAAGCTTTCTTT
>NA|TRBJ2-5|TRBV10-3|once
CAIGSGETQYF
TGTGCCATCGGAAGCGGGGAGACCCAGTACTTC
>NA|TRBJ1-2|TRBV7-3|few
CASSLQGNLGYTF
TGTGCCAGCAGCTTACAGGGAAATCTTGGCTACACCTTC
>TRBD2|TRBJ2-5|TRBV4-1|NA
CASSQDQVFGEGQETQYF
TGCGCCAGCAGCCAAGACCAAGTTTTCGGGGAGGGACAAGAGACCCAGTACTTC
>NA|TRBJ2-7|TRBV10-3|NA
CAISEGQAPRYF
TGTGCCATCAGTGAGGGGCAGGCACCTCGGTACTTC
>TRBD1|TRBJ2-7|TRBV2|NA
CASSEADRAYEQYF
TGTGCCAGCAGTGAAGCCGACAGGGCCTACGAGCAGTACTTC
>NA|TRBJ1-1|TRBV13|NA
CASSLNMNTEAFF
TGTGCCAGCAGCTTAAACATGAACACTGAAGCTTTCTTT
>TRBD2|TRBJ2-7|TRBV6-2/TRBV6-3|NA
CASSYSVWGLDSYEQYF
TGTGCCAGCAGTTACTCGGTGTGGGGACTAGACTCCTACGAGCAGTACTTC
>NA|TRBJ1-2|TRBV24-1|NA
CATSDTYGAEYGYTF
TGTGCCACCAGTGATACTTATGGAGCCGAGTATGGCTACACCTTC
>NA|TRBJ1-1|TRBV7-3|once
CASSLLGFGDTEAFF
TGTGCCAGCAGCTTATTGGGTTTCGGGGACACTGAAGCTTTCTTT
>TRBD1|TRBJ1-1|TRBV18|NA
CASSPQGGVDTEAFF
TGTGCCAGCTCACCGCAAGGGGGCGTCGACACTGAAGCTTTCTTT
>NA|TRBJ1-2|TRBV3-1/TRBV3-2|NA
CASSQGSNYGYTF
TGTGCCAGCAGCCAAGGGAGTAACTATGGCTACACCTTC
>TRBD1|TRBJ2-1|TRBV24-1|NA
CATSVQQGNRNEQFF
TGTGCCACCAGTGTTCAACAGGGGAATCGCAATGAGCAGTTCTTC
>TRBD2|TRBJ2-1|TRBV28|NA
CASSRAREGRGLKFF
TGTGCCAGCAGTCGGGCCCGTGAAGGGCGGGGGTTGAAGTTCTTC
>NA|TRBJ1-2|TRBV27|NA
CASSFRYVGQGYGYTF
TGTGCCAGCAGTTTTCGTTACGTTGGGCAGGGGTATGGCTACACCTTC
>NA|TRBJ1-5|TRBV5-1|NA
CASSLGGPGNQPQHF
TGCGCCAGCAGCTTGGGTGGCCCCGGCAATCAGCCCCAGCATTTT
>TRBD1|TRBJ1-5|TRBV4-2|few
CASSQTGGTHQPQHF
TGTGCCAGCAGCCAGACAGGGGGCACCCATCAGCCCCAGCATTTT
>TRBD1|TRBJ1-2|TRBV4-3|few
CASSQSNTGVEGYTF
TGCGCCAGCAGCCAATCGAATACAGGGGTAGAGGGCTACACCTTC
>NA|TRBJ2-2|TRBV5-1|NA
CASSLTEEEGELFF
TGCGCCAGCAGCTTGACGGAGGAAGAGGGGGAGCTGTTTTTT
>TRBD1|TRBJ2-1|TRBV6-2/TRBV6-3|NA
CASSPMTGFRNEQFF
TGTGCCAGCAGCCCAATGACAGGGTTTAGAAATGAGCAGTTCTTC
>NA|TRBJ1-6|TRBV27|NA
CASSFLGTSPLHF
TGTGCCAGCAGTTTCTTGGGCACCTCACCCCTCCACTTT
>TRBD1|TRBJ1-5|TRBV7-9|NA
CASSLEGAGRPNLNQPQHF
TGTGCCAGCAGCCTGGAGGGGGCAGGAAGACCGAACCTCAATCAGCCCCAGCATTTT
>NA|TRBJ2-5|TRBV7-3|NA
CASSFTSTATQYF
TGTGCCAGCAGCTTTACTAGTACGGCGACCCAGTACTTC
>NA|TRBJ1-4|TRBV5-1|NA
CASSLEGEGDEKLFF
TGCGCCAGCAGCTTGGAGGGGGAAGGGGATGAAAAACTGTTTTTT
>NA|TRBJ2-5|TRBV5-5|once
CASSLGRGEGRETQYF
TGTGCCAGCAGCTTGGGGCGGGGCGAGGGTCGGGAGACCCAGTACTTC
>NA|TRBJ1-6|TRBV6-2/TRBV6-3|once
CASSSAYSYRDWGNSPLHF
TGTGCCAGCAGTTCGGCCTACTCATACAGGGATTGGGGCAATTCACCCCTCCACTTT
>TRBD1|TRBJ2-1|TRBV4-3|NA
CASSQENRGLYNEQFF
TGCGCCAGCAGCCAAGAAAACAGGGGGCTCTACAATGAGCAGTTCTTC
>TRBD1|TRBJ1-2|TRBV18|NA
CASSPLTGVHGYTF
TGTGCCAGCTCACCATTGACAGGGGTCCATGGCTACACCTTC
>NA|TRBJ1-2|TRBV5-5|NA
CASRLTGFNYGYTF
TGTGCCAGCAGACTCACAGGTTTCAACTATGGCTACACCTTC
>NA|TRBJ2-2|TRBV15|NA
CATSSLTNTGELFF
TGTGCCACCAGCAGCCTGACAAACACCGGGGAGCTGTTTTTT
>TRBD2|TRBJ2-3|TRBV9|NA
CASTRGGGNTDTQYF
TGTGCCAGCACCCGGGGCGGGGGGAACACAGATACGCAGTATTTT
>NA|TRBJ1-3|TRBV29-1|NA
CSVVAARTSSGNTIYF
TGCAGCGTTGTAGCAGCGCGGACAAGCTCTGGAAACACCATATATTTT
>TRBD2|TRBJ2-1|TRBV5-1|once
CASSFGTSGEQFF
TGCGCCAGCAGCTTTGGGACTAGCGGTGAGCAGTTCTTC
>NA|TRBJ1-2|TRBV12-3/TRBV12-4|NA
CASSSGIRDTF
TGTGCCAGCAGTTCGGGAATCCGAGACACCTTC
>TRBD2|TRBJ2-1|TRBV5-1|NA
CASSLEPKGGNEQFF
TGCGCCAGCAGCTTGGAACCTAAGGGAGGGAATGAGCAGTTCTTC
>NA|TRBJ2-7|TRBV18|NA
CASSPLIRSSYEQYF
TGTGCCAGCTCACCACTCATCCGTAGCTCCTACGAGCAGTACTTC
>TRBD1|TRBJ2-1|TRBV4-1|NA
CASSQAGQGIDEQFF
TGCGCCAGCAGCCAAGCGGGACAGGGAATTGATGAGCAGTTCTTC
>TRBD2|TRBJ2-7|TRBV5-1|NA
CASSFGLAGGYEQYF
TGCGCCAGCAGCTTCGGACTAGCGGGGGGTTACGAGCAGTACTTC
>NA|TRBJ1-1|TRBV30|NA
CAWSPTELNTEAFF
TGTGCCTGGAGCCCGACAGAATTGAACACTGAAGCTTTCTTT
>NA|TRBJ1-3|TRBV6-6|NA
CASSSRLGSGNTIYF
TGTGCCAGCAGTAGTCGCCTCGGTTCTGGAAACACCATATATTTT
>TRBD1|TRBJ1-2|TRBV19|NA
CASSPRDRGRVGYTF
TGTGCCAGTTCCCCCCGGGACAGGGGGCGAGTTGGCTACACCTTC
>NA|TRBJ2-1|TRBV19|NA
CASRTGRAYNEQFF
TGTGCCAGTAGGACAGGCCGCGCCTACAATGAGCAGTTCTTC
>NA|TRBJ2-3|TRBV7-2|NA
CASSLDRSTDTQYF
TGTGCCAGCAGCTTAGACAGGTCCACAGATACGCAGTATTTT
>TRBD2|TRBJ2-1|TRBV29-1|NA
CSVRGAGDNEQFF
TGCAGCGTGCGGGGGGCCGGGGACAATGAGCAGTTCTTC
>TRBD2|TRBJ2-5|TRBV5-4|once
CASSFRGVEETQYF
TGTGCCAGCAGCTTCCGGGGGGTCGAGGAGACCCAGTACTTC
>TRBD1|TRBJ2-1|TRBV28|NA
CASRRDRVYNEQFF
TGTGCCAGCAGGAGGGACAGGGTCTACAATGAGCAGTTCTTC
>TRBD2|TRBJ2-1|TRBV9|NA
CASSVGVSGGAYNEQFF
TGTGCCAGCAGCGTAGGAGTTAGCGGGGGCGCCTACAATGAGCAGTTCTTC
>TRBD1|TRBJ2-7|TRBV4-1|few
CASSQDVGQGVSYEQYF
TGCGCCAGCAGCCAAGATGTGGGGCAGGGGGTCTCCTACGAGCAGTACTTC
>NA|TRBJ1-4|TRBV3-1/TRBV3-2|NA
CASSPSRMPNEKLFF
TGTGCCAGCAGCCCATCCAGGATGCCAAATGAAAAACTGTTTTTT
>NA|TRBJ2-3|TRBV9|NA
CASSVAGDTQYF
TGTGCCAGCAGCGTAGCGGGGGATACGCAGTATTTT
>NA|TRBJ1-4|TRBV6-5|NA
CASILEPGKLFF
TGTGCCAGCATCCTAGAACCTGGGAAACTGTTTTTT
>NA|TRBJ2-7|TRBV4-1|NA
CASSQEPTRRDEQYF
TGCGCCAGCAGCCAAGAACCCACCCGTCGAGACGAGCAGTACTTC
>NA|TRBJ1-3|TRBV25-1|few
CASTRPGTNTIYF
TGTGCCAGCACCCGTCCCGGTACGAACACCATATATTTT
>TRBD1|TRBJ2-7|TRBV5-1|NA
CASSLAKTGLKAYEQYF
TGCGCCAGCAGCTTGGCAAAGACAGGGCTTAAGGCGTACGAGCAGTACTTC
>NA|TRBJ2-2|TRBV10-3|NA
CAIRGAVNTGELFF
TGTGCCATCAGAGGGGCGGTAAACACCGGGGAGCTGTTTTTT
>TRBD1|TRBJ1-2|TRBV2|once
CASSIWTGAGPMDGYTF
TGTGCCAGTTCTATTTGGACAGGCGCCGGTCCTATGGATGGCTACACCTTC
>NA|TRBJ1-1|TRBV6-5|NA
CASSREGTEAFF
TGTGCCAGCAGTCGGGAGGGAACCGAAGCTTTCTTT
>NA|TRBJ2-3|TRBV9|NA
CASSVQGTDTQYF
TGTGCCAGCAGCGTTCAGGGCACAGATACGCAGTATTTT
>NA|TRBJ1-5|TRBV5-1|NA
CASSLGPEGNQPQHF
TGCGCCAGCAGCTTGGGTCCTGAGGGCAATCAGCCCCAGCATTTT